The present entry profiles one T cell receptor (beta chain) with its context. Its matching antigen is unknown. A much larger clone is a single base away; this may be a read error. Germline CDR1 LNHDA, CDR2 SQIVND (reference sequence). V was cut by 3 bases and J by 0 bases, with 11 bases left in between. CDR3 length equals 15 residues. Axillary draining lymph nodes of breast cancer patients supplied the node samples. The data were taken from a study of breast tumors, draining lymph nodes, adjacent tissues. Findings and limits, study-wide: Tumors had less TCR diversity than lymph nodes, more than nontumor tissue. Most tumor T cells seemingly derive from lymph node, then expand in tumor.

Each CDR3 protein gets one entry after TCRdb re-called the multiplex PCR reads with MiXCR. The table lists 150,000 to 200,000 distinct CDR3 sequences, around a third of them singletons. The material sequenced was axillary lymph node tissue. V and J are TRBV19 and TRBJ1-2; D call uncertain. This receptor was identified in a female donor with breast cancer. Some clones in this sample may be carry-over from other donors' samples. CDR3 sequence reads: CASSIPRPANYGYTF. The CDR3 DNA reads as TGTGCCAGTAGTATCCCCCGGCCAGCTAACTATGGCTACACCTTC.